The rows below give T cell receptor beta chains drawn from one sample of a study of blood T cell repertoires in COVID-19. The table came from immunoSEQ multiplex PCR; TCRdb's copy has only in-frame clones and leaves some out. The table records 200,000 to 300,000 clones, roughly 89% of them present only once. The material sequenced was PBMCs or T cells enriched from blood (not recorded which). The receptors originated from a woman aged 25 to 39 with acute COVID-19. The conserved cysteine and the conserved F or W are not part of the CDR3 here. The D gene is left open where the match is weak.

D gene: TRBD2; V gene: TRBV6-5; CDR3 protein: ASSSAGVTYNEQF
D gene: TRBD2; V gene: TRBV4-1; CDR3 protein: ASSQARTSGGSYNEQF
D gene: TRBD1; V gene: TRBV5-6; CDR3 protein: ASSFGTVPSGNTIY
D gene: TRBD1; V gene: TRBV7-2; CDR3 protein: ASSWTGGFNEKLF
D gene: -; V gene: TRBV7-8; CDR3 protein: ASSSALVASPFPIDTQY
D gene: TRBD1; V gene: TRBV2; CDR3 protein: ASSGAGTAYQPQH
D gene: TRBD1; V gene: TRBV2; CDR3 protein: ASGNQGQGGNSPLH
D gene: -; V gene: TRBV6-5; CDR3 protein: ASSYRSPYNEQF
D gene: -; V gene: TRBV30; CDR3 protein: AWKSDWDQPQH
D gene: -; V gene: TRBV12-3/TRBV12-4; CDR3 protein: ASRTGWEETQY
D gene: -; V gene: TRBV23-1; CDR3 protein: ASLTGLEVDQPQH
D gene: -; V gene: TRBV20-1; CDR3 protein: SASSPWGLNTEAF
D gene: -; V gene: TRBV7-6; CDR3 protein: ASSTARNQPQH
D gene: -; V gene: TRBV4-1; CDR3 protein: ASSQDGQGNYGYT
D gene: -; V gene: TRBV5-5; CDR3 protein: ASSAWTTDTQY
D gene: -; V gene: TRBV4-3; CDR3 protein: ASSQETGNYGYT
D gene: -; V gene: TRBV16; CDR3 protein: ASSQSGGDYGYT
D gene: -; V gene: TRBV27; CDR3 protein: ASSAQGSTEAF
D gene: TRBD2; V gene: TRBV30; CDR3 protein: AWSVSGGQETQY
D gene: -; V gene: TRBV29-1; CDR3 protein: SVERGIMNTEAF
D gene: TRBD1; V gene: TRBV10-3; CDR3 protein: AIRIGQGTDTQY
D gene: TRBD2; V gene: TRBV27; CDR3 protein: ASSLVVAGGIGETQY
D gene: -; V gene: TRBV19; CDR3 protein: ASSIDPQGFYSGANVLT
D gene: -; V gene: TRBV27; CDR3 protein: ASSLEPGGTEAF
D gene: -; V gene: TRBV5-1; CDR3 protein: ASSLAETPGNTIY